A single sample gave rise to the 2 T cell receptor beta chains below, sequenced in a study of CD8 T cells in ankylosing spondylitis. TCRdb re-called the 5' RACE reads with MiXCR, one entry per CDR3 protein. Of just over 150,000 distinct CDR3 sequences in the sample, around 18% were seen once. Material for sequencing was blood, either unsorted or a sorted T cell fraction (not recorded which). These receptors were taken from a male donor with ankylosing spondylitis or in good health (not recorded which).

This clonotype was counted at least ten times. The gene calls are TRBV5-1 and TRBJ2-1, with D maybe TRBD2 (5 bases). The germline V and J ends were trimmed by 4 bases and 6 bases, with 17 bases remaining between them. Looked up from germline, CDR1 is SGHRS and CDR2 is YFSETQ. This CDR3 spans 15 amino acids. CDR3 residues: CASSPLLARGNEQFF. CDR3 DNA: TGCGCCAGCAGCCCGCTTCTAGCACGGGGCAATGAGCAGTTCTTC. Drawing the rest from reference TRBV5-1 and TRBJ2-1, the complete variable domain is KAGVTQTPRYLIKTRGQQVTLSCSPISGHRSVSWYQQTPGQGLQFLFEYFSETQRNKGNFPGRFSGRQFSNSRSEMNVSTLELGDSALYLCASSPLLARGNEQFFGPGTRLTVL.

This sequence joins TRBV27 and TRBJ1-1; D remains unclear. Per the germline V gene, CDR1 is MNHEY and CDR2 is SMNVEV (reference sequence). This CDR3 has 13 amino acids. V was clipped by 9 bases and J by 4 bases, with 15 bases between them. CDR3 coding DNA: TGTGCCAGTTCGTTACGGGTGAGCACTGAAGCTTTCTTT. Residues: CASSLRVSTEAFF.